This T cell receptor (beta chain) was captured in a study of long-term antiretroviral therapy in people with HIV. For the study at large: The 2015 immediate-ART recommendation came about a decade after the earliest samples.

Participants who had HIV were, without exception, treated in the United States. With survey level as its setting, the immunoSEQ assay was v3.0. What sequencing targeted per sample was about 35,000-55,000 T-cell genomes. TCRdb keeps only in-frame clones here, not all; method: immunoSEQ multiplex PCR. The data show tens of thousands of clones, roughly 85% seen once. The V end was cut by 4 bases, the J end by 7 bases, with 28 bases between. Germline CDR1 and CDR2: MNHNS and SASEGT. This CDR3 region has 18 residues. The gene calls are TRBV6-1 and TRBJ1-1; perhaps TRBD1 as D (5 bases). This sample comprised unsorted PBMCs, obtained 0.8 years before starting antiretroviral therapy. The receptor's source is a man aged 18 to 30 with HIV. The CDR3 coding sequence is TGTGCCAGCAGTGCCCCGGGGGGGGAGGGAGGGAAGATAGATGAAGCTTTCTTT. It is translated as CASSAPGGEGGKIDEAFF.